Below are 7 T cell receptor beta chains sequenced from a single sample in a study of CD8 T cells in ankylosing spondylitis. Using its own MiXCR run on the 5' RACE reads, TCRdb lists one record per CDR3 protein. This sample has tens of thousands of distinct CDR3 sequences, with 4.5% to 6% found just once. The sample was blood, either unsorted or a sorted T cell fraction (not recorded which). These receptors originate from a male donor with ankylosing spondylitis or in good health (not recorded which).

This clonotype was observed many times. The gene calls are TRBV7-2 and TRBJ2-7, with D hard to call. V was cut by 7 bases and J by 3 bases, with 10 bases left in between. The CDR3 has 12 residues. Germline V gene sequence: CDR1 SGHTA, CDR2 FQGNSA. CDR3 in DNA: TGTGCCAGCACAAAGGGCGGCTACGAGCAGTACTTC. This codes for CASTKGGYEQYF.

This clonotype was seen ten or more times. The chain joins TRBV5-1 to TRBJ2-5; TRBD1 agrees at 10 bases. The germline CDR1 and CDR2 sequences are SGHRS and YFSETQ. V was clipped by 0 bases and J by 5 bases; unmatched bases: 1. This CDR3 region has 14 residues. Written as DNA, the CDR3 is TGCGCCAGCAGCTTGGGGGACAGGGGTGAGACCCAGTACTTC. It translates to CASSLGDRGETQYF.

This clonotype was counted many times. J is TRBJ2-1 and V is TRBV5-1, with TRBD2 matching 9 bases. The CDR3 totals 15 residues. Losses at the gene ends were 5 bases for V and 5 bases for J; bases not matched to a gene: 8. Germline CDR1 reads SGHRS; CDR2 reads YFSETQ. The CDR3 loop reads CASRRAGGYHNEQFF. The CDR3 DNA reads TGCGCCAGCAGGCGGGCGGGAGGGTATCACAATGAGCAGTTCTTC.

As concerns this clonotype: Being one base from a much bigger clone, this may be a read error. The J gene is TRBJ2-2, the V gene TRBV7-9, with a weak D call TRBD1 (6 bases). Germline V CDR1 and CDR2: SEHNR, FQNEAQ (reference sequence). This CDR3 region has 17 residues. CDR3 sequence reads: CVSSWTPGVGYTGELFF. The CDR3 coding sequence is TGTGTCAGCAGCTGGACACCAGGGGTTGGATACACCGGGGAGCTGTTTTTT.

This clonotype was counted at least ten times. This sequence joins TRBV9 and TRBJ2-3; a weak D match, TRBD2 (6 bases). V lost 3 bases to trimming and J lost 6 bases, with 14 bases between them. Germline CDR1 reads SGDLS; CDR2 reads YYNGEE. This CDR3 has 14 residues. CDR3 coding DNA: TGTGCCAGCAGCGGTGGGGGACTGGCCGATACGCAGTATTTT. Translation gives CASSGGGLADTQYF.

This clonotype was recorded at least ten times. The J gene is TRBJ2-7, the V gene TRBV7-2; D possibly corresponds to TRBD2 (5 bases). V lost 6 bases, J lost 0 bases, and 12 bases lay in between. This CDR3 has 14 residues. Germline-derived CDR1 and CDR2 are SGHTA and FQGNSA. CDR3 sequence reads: CASSTTGSSYEQYF. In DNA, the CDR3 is TGTGCCAGCAGTACGACTGGGAGCTCCTACGAGCAGTACTTC.

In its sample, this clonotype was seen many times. The CDR3 here is CASSSIDRTFNEQFF. CDR3 nucleotides: TGTGCCAGCAGTTCGATTGACAGGACTTTCAATGAGCAGTTCTTC. The V call is TRBV28, the J call TRBJ2-1; possibly TRBD1 for D (6 bases). V lost 4 bases and J lost 6, with 16 bases in between. CDR1 and CDR2 from the germline V gene are MDHEN and SYDVKM. The CDR3 has 15 amino acids.